The T cell receptor (beta chain) under discussion was sequenced for a study of blood T cell repertoires in COVID-19. As for the study in general: Acute and convalescent COVID-19 specimens originated in the United States, Italy and Spain. PBMCs, B-cell-depleted T cells, or T cells provided the cDNA or gDNA that made up the material.

V lost 7 bases, J lost 4 bases, and 14 bases lay in between. Germline CDR1 reads MNHEY; CDR2 reads SMNVEV (reference sequence). The CDR3 runs 14 residues. In the original processing: Amplifying reference gene primers gave estimates of nucleated cell counts. The assay was immunoSEQ multiplex PCR, and TCRdb's table has in-frame clones only and misses some. V and J calls and clone size are as listed in that table; D and trimming were resolved from the DNA. The repertoire holds 50,000 to 60,000 clones, with around 80% as singletons. The chain uses TRBV27 and TRBJ2-1, with D perhaps matching TRBD2 (5 bases). The source of this sequence is a man in his forties with acute or convalescent COVID-19. The sample consisted of peripheral blood. CDR3 amino acids: CASMPSRTYNEQFF. The CDR3 DNA reads TGTGCCAGCATGCCTAGCCGCACTTACAATGAGCAGTTCTTC.